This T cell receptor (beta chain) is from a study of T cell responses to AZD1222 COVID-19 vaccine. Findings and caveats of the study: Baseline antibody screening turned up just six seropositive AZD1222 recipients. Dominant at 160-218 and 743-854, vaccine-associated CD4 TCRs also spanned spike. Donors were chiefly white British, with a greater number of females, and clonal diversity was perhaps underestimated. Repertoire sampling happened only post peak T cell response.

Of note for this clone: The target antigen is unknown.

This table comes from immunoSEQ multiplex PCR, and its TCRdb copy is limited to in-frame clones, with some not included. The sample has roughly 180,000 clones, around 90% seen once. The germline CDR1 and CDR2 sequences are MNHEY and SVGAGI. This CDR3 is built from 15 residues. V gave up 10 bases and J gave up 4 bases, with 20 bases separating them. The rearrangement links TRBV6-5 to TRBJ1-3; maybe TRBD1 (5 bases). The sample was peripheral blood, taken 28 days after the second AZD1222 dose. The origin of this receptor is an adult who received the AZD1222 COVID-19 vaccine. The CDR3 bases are TGTGCCATAAAGTCGGGACCTGAGGGCGGAAACACCATATATTTT. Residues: CAIKSGPEGGNTIYF.